This T cell receptor (beta chain) is from a study of blood T cell repertoires in COVID-19. On the study more broadly: There were acute and convalescent COVID-19 samples, and they came from the United States, Italy and Spain. T cells, B-cell-depleted T cells, or PBMCs provided the cDNA or gDNA that served as material.

Germline V gene data show CDR1 as KGHDR and CDR2 as SFDVKD. V was pared by 4 bases and J by 4 bases, with 9 bases of the junction left unmatched. The CDR3 consists of 16 residues. Original processing notes: Estimates of nucleated cell counts were drawn from the amplification of reference gene primers. TCRdb's table, derived via immunoSEQ multiplex PCR, lists solely in-frame clones and lacks some. That table gives V, J and clone size, and the DNA gave D and trimming. The data contain about 130,000 clones, approximately 90% of them singletons. The gene calls are TRBV24-1 and TRBJ1-2; 9 bases match TRBD1. The sequence came from a man aged 55 to 70 with active or convalescent COVID-19. The sequencing sample was made of peripheral blood. CDR3 nucleotide sequence: TGTGCCACCAGTGACTCCCGGGACAGGGAGGGCTATGGCTACACCTTC. Translation: CATSDSRDREGYGYTF.